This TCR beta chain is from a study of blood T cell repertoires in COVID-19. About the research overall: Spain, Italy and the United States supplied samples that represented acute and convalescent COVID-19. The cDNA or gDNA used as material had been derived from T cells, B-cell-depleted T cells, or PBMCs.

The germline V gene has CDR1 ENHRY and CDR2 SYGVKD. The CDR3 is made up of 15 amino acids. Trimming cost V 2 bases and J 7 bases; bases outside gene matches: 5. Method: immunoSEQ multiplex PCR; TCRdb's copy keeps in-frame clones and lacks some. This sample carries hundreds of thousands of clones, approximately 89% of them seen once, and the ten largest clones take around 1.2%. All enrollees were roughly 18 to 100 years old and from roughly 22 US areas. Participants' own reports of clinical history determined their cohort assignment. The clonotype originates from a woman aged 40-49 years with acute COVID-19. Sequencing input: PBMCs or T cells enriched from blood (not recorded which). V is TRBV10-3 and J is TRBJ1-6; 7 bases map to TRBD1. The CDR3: CAISEDRAGNSPLHF. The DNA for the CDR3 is TGTGCCATCAGTGAGGACAGGGCTGGGAATTCACCCCTCCACTTT.